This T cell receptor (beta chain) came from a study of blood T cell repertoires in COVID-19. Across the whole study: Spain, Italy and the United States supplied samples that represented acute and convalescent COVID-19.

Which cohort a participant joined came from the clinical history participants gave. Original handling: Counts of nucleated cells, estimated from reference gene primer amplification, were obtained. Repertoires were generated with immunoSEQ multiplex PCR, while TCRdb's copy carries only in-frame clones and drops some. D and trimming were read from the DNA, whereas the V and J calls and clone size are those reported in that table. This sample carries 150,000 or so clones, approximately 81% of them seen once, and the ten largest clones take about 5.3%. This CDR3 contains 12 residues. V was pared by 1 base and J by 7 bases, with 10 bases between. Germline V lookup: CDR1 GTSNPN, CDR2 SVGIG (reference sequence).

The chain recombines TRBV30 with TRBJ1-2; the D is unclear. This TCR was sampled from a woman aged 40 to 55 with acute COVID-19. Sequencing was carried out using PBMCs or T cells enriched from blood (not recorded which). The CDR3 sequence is CAWSDLNGGYTF. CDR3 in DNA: TGTGCCTGGAGTGATCTAAACGGTGGCTACACCTTC. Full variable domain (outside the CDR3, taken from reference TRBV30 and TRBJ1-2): SQTIHQWPATLVQPVGSPLSLECTVEGTSNPNLYWYRQAAGRGLQLLFYSVGIGQISSEVPQNLSASRPQDRQFILSSKKLLLSDSGFYLCAWSDLNGGYTFGSGTRLTVV.